These T cell receptor beta chains were read from a single sample in a study of blood T cell repertoires in COVID-19. Clones were sequenced by immunoSEQ multiplex PCR, and TCRdb holds only the in-frame ones, with some missing. The sample holds approximately 230,000 clones, roughly 80% seen once. The sample taken for sequencing was peripheral blood. These receptors all stem from an elderly man with acute or convalescent COVID-19. Each CDR3 is given without its conserved first and last residue. Not all rows give a size; the values are once, few, many and, for expanded clones, a class.

V gene: TRBV6-1; J gene: TRBJ2-1; clone size: -; CDR3 protein: ASSELRWGRETEQF
V gene: TRBV27; J gene: TRBJ1-2; clone size: -; CDR3 protein: ASSSGTGQSYGYT
V gene: TRBV19; J gene: TRBJ1-5; clone size: -; CDR3 protein: ASDNDRDQPQH
V gene: TRBV5-8; J gene: TRBJ1-5; clone size: few; CDR3 protein: ASNRLGGNQPQH
V gene: TRBV28; J gene: TRBJ1-4; clone size: -; CDR3 protein: ASSLVGGVTNEKLF
V gene: TRBV4-1; J gene: TRBJ1-1; clone size: -; CDR3 protein: ASSQAGQGQPEAF
V gene: TRBV20-1; J gene: TRBJ1-4; clone size: few; CDR3 protein: SASGTGREKLF
V gene: TRBV18; J gene: TRBJ1-5; clone size: -; CDR3 protein: ASSPAARGIQPQH
V gene: TRBV6-5; J gene: TRBJ1-3; clone size: -; CDR3 protein: ASSRDRGGNTIY
V gene: TRBV7-8; J gene: TRBJ1-5; clone size: -; CDR3 protein: ASSLGQGTPNQPQH
V gene: TRBV9; J gene: TRBJ2-1; clone size: few; CDR3 protein: ASSVAEVAGGQYNEQF
V gene: TRBV18; J gene: TRBJ2-2; clone size: -; CDR3 protein: ASSSTTGSTGELF
V gene: TRBV18; J gene: TRBJ2-5; clone size: -; CDR3 protein: ASSPGRLAGQETQY
V gene: TRBV18; J gene: TRBJ2-2; clone size: -; CDR3 protein: ASSSTGTGELF
V gene: TRBV15; J gene: TRBJ1-2; clone size: -; CDR3 protein: ATSRPKTGGGYT
V gene: TRBV18; J gene: TRBJ2-3; clone size: -; CDR3 protein: ASSPRLTRTDTQY
V gene: TRBV6-5; J gene: TRBJ1-3; clone size: -; CDR3 protein: ASSYAQSSGNTIY
V gene: TRBV11-2; J gene: TRBJ1-2; clone size: -; CDR3 protein: ASSILWDRGQDGYT
V gene: TRBV9; J gene: TRBJ1-4; clone size: -; CDR3 protein: ASSKRTGEIPTNEKLF
V gene: TRBV5-1; J gene: TRBJ1-1; clone size: -; CDR3 protein: ASSLGRFNTEAF
V gene: TRBV11-3; J gene: TRBJ2-7; clone size: few; CDR3 protein: ASSGYSVHRAYEQY
V gene: TRBV6-5; J gene: TRBJ1-2; clone size: -; CDR3 protein: ASVRQGTIYGYT
V gene: TRBV30; J gene: TRBJ2-3; clone size: few; CDR3 protein: AWSPGLAFSTDTQY
V gene: TRBV23-1; J gene: TRBJ2-7; clone size: -; CDR3 protein: ASLEFRGRASFEQY
V gene: TRBV4-1; J gene: TRBJ1-3; clone size: -; CDR3 protein: ASSQGDRGLGPIY
V gene: TRBV27; J gene: TRBJ1-5; clone size: -; CDR3 protein: ASNPQGYSNQPQH
V gene: TRBV7-8; J gene: TRBJ1-1; clone size: few; CDR3 protein: ASSPSGVGNTEAF
V gene: TRBV7-9; J gene: TRBJ1-1; clone size: -; CDR3 protein: ASSLGIQGDTEAF
V gene: TRBV7-3; J gene: TRBJ1-1; clone size: -; CDR3 protein: ASSLMGQLNTEAF
V gene: TRBV24-1; J gene: TRBJ2-1; clone size: -; CDR3 protein: ATSDYHGTGPANEQF
V gene: TRBV6-5; J gene: TRBJ1-2; clone size: -; CDR3 protein: ASSYGRGFDGYT
V gene: TRBV18; J gene: TRBJ2-7; clone size: -; CDR3 protein: ASSIQGNFYEQY
V gene: TRBV7-2; J gene: TRBJ2-7; clone size: -; CDR3 protein: ASSLREAYEQY
V gene: TRBV6-2/TRBV6-3; J gene: TRBJ2-2; clone size: few; CDR3 protein: ASSRQGLAENTGELF
V gene: TRBV5-1; J gene: TRBJ2-7; clone size: -; CDR3 protein: ASSLATGVSYEQY
V gene: TRBV6-5; J gene: TRBJ2-7; clone size: -; CDR3 protein: ASSLLGRPAYEQY
V gene: TRBV28; J gene: TRBJ2-7; clone size: -; CDR3 protein: ASSYRGLHYEQY
V gene: TRBV6-1; J gene: TRBJ1-5; clone size: -; CDR3 protein: ASSEYSRGNQPQH
V gene: TRBV25-1; J gene: TRBJ1-2; clone size: -; CDR3 protein: ASSGPPGQGAQSYGYT
V gene: TRBV5-1; J gene: TRBJ2-1; clone size: -; CDR3 protein: ASSSLAGGHNEQF
V gene: TRBV7-8; J gene: TRBJ1-4; clone size: -; CDR3 protein: ASSLLQGVGEKLF
V gene: TRBV20-1; J gene: TRBJ1-1; clone size: -; CDR3 protein: SASDGVNTEAF
V gene: TRBV7-9; J gene: TRBJ2-7; clone size: -; CDR3 protein: ASSKGWLSAEQY
V gene: TRBV5-1; J gene: TRBJ2-1; clone size: -; CDR3 protein: ASSTQIHNEQF
V gene: TRBV5-1; J gene: TRBJ1-3; clone size: once; CDR3 protein: ASSELGGSGNTIY
V gene: TRBV21-1; J gene: TRBJ2-7; clone size: -; CDR3 protein: ASSGGTAYEQY
V gene: TRBV6-5; J gene: TRBJ2-5; clone size: once; CDR3 protein: ASSRDYQYQETQY
V gene: TRBV19; J gene: TRBJ1-5; clone size: -; CDR3 protein: ASSPGTGRGQPQH